This T cell receptor beta chain is drawn from a study of beta chain features in type 1 diabetes. Concerning this clone: The antigen is unknown.

Germline V gene data show CDR1 as SGHDT and CDR2 as YYEEEE. Trimming left V 4 bases short and J 7 bases short, with 15 bases between. This CDR3 has 15 amino acids. Study-level points and caveats: Since sequencing was performed on cDNA, cells with high TCR expression could be over-represented. Patients with Type 1 diabetes showed moderately but significantly shorter TCRB CDR3s in all four CD4+ subsets.

The entirety of the isolated RNA underwent reverse transcription, so expressed TCRB transcripts were sequenced. This table comes from immunoSEQ multiplex PCR, and its TCRdb copy is limited to in-frame clones, with some not included. Here the sample spans approximately 170,000 clones, approximately 8.1% being singletons. The chain combines TRBV5-6 with TRBJ1-6, with a possible D match to TRBD1 (6 bases). This sequence originates from a woman aged 40 to 50 with type 1 diabetes. The sequencing sample was made of central memory CD4+ T cells from blood. CDR3 sequence reads: CASSVDDRLNSPLHF. For the CDR3, the DNA is TGTGCCAGCAGCGTTGACGACAGGTTGAATTCACCCCTCCACTTT.